Presented here are 31 T cell receptor beta chains from one specimen sequenced in a study of CD8 T cells in ankylosing spondylitis. Each CDR3 protein is one row after TCRdb ran MiXCR on the 5' RACE reads. The sample comprises 300,000 to 400,000 distinct CDR3 sequences, approximately 22% of which are singletons, and about an eighth rests with the top ten. The sequencing sample was made of blood, either unsorted or a sorted T cell fraction (not recorded which). Source of these receptors: a male donor with ankylosing spondylitis or in good health (not recorded which).

The chain carries TRBV4-1 and TRBJ2-3; no clear D. V lost 1 base to trimming and J lost 1 base, with 6 bases between them. CDR3 length: 14 amino acids. Germline V gene data show CDR1 as MGHRA and CDR2 as YSYEKL. CDR3 amino acids: CASSQVSGTDTQYF. The CDR3 region has the DNA TGCGCCAGCAGCCAAGTCTCCGGCACAGATACGCAGTATTTT.

A few counts support this clonotype. The gene calls are TRBV27 and TRBJ2-1, with TRBD2 matching 7 bases. V shed 5 bases and J 6 bases; nucleotides not matched to a gene: 1. This CDR3 comprises 12 residues. Germline CDR1 is MNHEY and CDR2 is SMNVEV (reference sequence). The CDR3 DNA reads as TGTGCCAGCAGTGCTAGCGGCAATGAGCAGTTCTTC. Amino acid sequence: CASSASGNEQFF.

This clonotype was picked up a small number of times. The rearrangement uses TRBV7-2 and TRBJ1-5; 7 positions match TRBD1. The CDR3 contains 15 residues. The V segment lost 6 bases and the J segment 0 bases; nucleotides outside the gene matches: 5. The germline V gene encodes CDR1 SGHTA and CDR2 FQGNSA. The CDR3 loop reads CASSMTGYSNQPQHF. In DNA, the CDR3 is TGTGCCAGCAGTATGACAGGGTATAGCAATCAGCCCCAGCATTTT.

The V and J genes are TRBV27 and TRBJ2-7; 9 nucleotides line up with TRBD2. The trim removed 8 bases at V and 3 bases at J, leaving 8 bases unmatched. The CDR3 runs 14 residues. The germline gives CDR1 MNHEY, CDR2 SMNVEV (reference sequence). The CDR3 reads CASPLSGGFYEQYF. CDR3 DNA: TGTGCCAGCCCCTTAAGCGGGGGGTTCTACGAGCAGTACTTC.

The chain recombines TRBV12-3 or TRBV12-4 with TRBJ2-5, with 12 bases lining up with TRBD2. This CDR3 comprises 16 residues. The V segment lost 2 bases and the J segment 5 bases; nucleotides outside the gene matches: 6. The CDR3, as DNA: TGTGCCAGCAGTTTATATGGACTAGCGGGGCTGGAGACCCAGTACTTC. Its protein is CASSLYGLAGLETQYF.

The gene calls are TRBV11-2 and TRBJ2-3, with a possible D match to TRBD2 (5 bases). CDR3 length: 15 residues. V was shortened by 4 bases and J by 3 bases, with 14 bases between the two germline ends. The germline V gene has CDR1 SGHAT and CDR2 FQNNGV. The CDR3 DNA follows: TGTGCCAGCAGCTCCCTTGGACTTGGGACAGATACGCAGTATTTT. It yields the protein CASSSLGLGTDTQYF.

V is TRBV29-1 and J is TRBJ2-1; D is ambiguous. V shed 6 bases and J shed 6 bases, with 6 bases lying between them. Germline V gives CDR1 SQVTM, CDR2 ANQGSEA. CDR3 length: 10 residues. The CDR3 protein is CSVDANEQFF. The CDR3 DNA reads TGCAGCGTAGACGCCAATGAGCAGTTCTTC.

This clonotype was seen a few times. This chain links TRBV6-1 with TRBJ1-6, with a tentative D call TRBD1 (5 bases). Deletions cut 6 bases from V and 9 bases from J, with 12 bases between. CDR1 is MNHNS and CDR2 is SASEGT in the germline V gene. The CDR3 totals 13 residues. CDR3 sequence reads: CASSGHTTSPLHF. The DNA of the CDR3 is TGTGCCAGCAGCGGACACACCACTTCACCCCTCCACTTT.

The CDR3 here is CASSLAASGGQETQYF. Here the CDR3 DNA reads TGTGCCAGCAGCTTGGCGGCTAGCGGGGGCCAAGAGACCCAGTACTTC. V usage is TRBV11-2 and J usage is TRBJ2-5, with 10 bases aligning to TRBD2. V lost 3 bases to trimming and J lost 1 base; unmatched junction nucleotides: 5. CDR3 length: 16 residues. The germline V gene has CDR1 SGHAT and CDR2 FQNNGV.

The chain employs TRBV27 and TRBJ2-2; TRBD2 is a possible D gene (7 bases). The V gene lost 3 bases and the J gene lost 4 bases, with 12 bases spanning the gap. The length of the CDR3 is 15 residues. The germline gives CDR1 MNHEY, CDR2 SMNVEV (reference sequence). Here the CDR3 DNA reads TGTGCCAGCAGTTTGGAGGGGGGGTCCACCGGGGAGCTGTTTTTT. It specifies CASSLEGGSTGELFF.

Comments on this clonotype: A junction boundary mismatches the germline segment, possibly from a read error. The chain combines TRBV7-9 with TRBJ2-4; D possibly corresponds to TRBD2 (5 bases). The CDR3 loop spans 16 amino acids. Germline V CDR1 and CDR2: SEHNR, FQNEAQ (reference sequence). CDR3 residues: CASSLGPGETKNIQHF. DNA for the CDR3: TGTGCCAGCAGCTTAGGCCCCGGGGAGACCAAAAACATTCAGCACTTC.

This chain uses TRBV11-2 with TRBJ2-3, with 8 positions matching TRBD2. V lost 2 bases to trimming and J lost 2 bases; unmatched junction nucleotides: 6. CDR1 is SGHAT and CDR2 is FQNNGV in the germline V gene. The CDR3 loop spans 16 amino acids. In DNA form, the CDR3 reads TGTGCCAGCAGCTTAATAGCGGGGCCCACCACAGATACGCAGTATTTT. The encoded protein is CASSLIAGPTTDTQYF.

The chain employs TRBV5-1 and TRBJ2-7; D remains ambiguous. In germline, CDR1 is SGHRS, CDR2 YFSETQ. Trimming took off 0 bases at V and 1 base at J, with 11 bases between the two ends. The CDR3 totals 15 residues. The CDR3 coding sequence is TGCGCCAGCAGCTTGGTCAGCCCAACTTCCTACGAGCAGTACTTC. This translates into CASSLVSPTSYEQYF.

J is TRBJ2-7 and V is TRBV20-1, with TRBD1 matching over 8 bases. Losses at the gene ends were 5 bases for V and 0 bases for J; bases not matched to a gene: 12. This CDR3 has 16 amino acids. Looked up from germline, CDR1 is DFQATT and CDR2 is SNEGSKA (reference sequence). CDR3 nucleotides: TGCAGTGCTGACACATCGGACAGGGAAAGCTCCTACGAGCAGTACTTC. Protein: CSADTSDRESSYEQYF.

This chain links TRBV7-3 with TRBJ2-3; D perhaps matches TRBD1 (5 bases). This CDR3 is built from 13 residues. The germline V gene encodes CDR1 SGHTA and CDR2 FQGTGA. The V end lost 7 bases, the J end lost 3 bases, and 11 bases lay between the germline ends. The CDR3 DNA reads TGTGCCAGCATGGACACTAAAACAGATACGCAGTATTTT. This gives the protein CASMDTKTDTQYF.

CDR3 sequence reads: CASSETTGTPIPYNEQFF. CDR3 coding DNA: TGCGCCAGCAGTGAGACCACCGGGACCCCAATCCCCTACAATGAGCAGTTCTTC. J is TRBJ2-1 and V is TRBV10-1; D may match TRBD1 or TRBD2 (5 bases each). The V and J ends lost 2 bases and 2 bases respectively, with 19 bases between them. There are 18 residues in the CDR3. From germline, CDR1 is WNHNN and CDR2 SYGVQD (reference sequence).

This clonotype occurred a few times. The chain couples TRBV5-1 to TRBJ2-1; no firm D call. Trimming stripped 1 base from V and 0 bases from J, with 11 bases between. Germline CDR1 and CDR2: SGHRS and YFSETQ. The CDR3 contains 16 residues. As DNA, the CDR3 is TGCGCCAGCAGCTTGCGGGCTGGGGACTCCTACAATGAGCAGTTCTTC. Translating it yields CASSLRAGDSYNEQFF. Combining the CDR3 with reference TRBV5-1 and TRBJ2-1 gives the whole variable domain KAGVTQTPRYLIKTRGQQVTLSCSPISGHRSVSWYQQTPGQGLQFLFEYFSETQRNKGNFPGRFSGRQFSNSRSEMNVSTLELGDSALYLCASSLRAGDSYNEQFFGPGTRLTVL.

The genes are TRBV7-3 and TRBJ2-7, with 10 bases fitting TRBD1. Germline CDR1 is SGHTA and CDR2 is FQGTGA. Unmatched junction bases numbered 6, after V lost 5 bases and J lost 2 bases. The CDR3 sequence is 15 residues long. Here the CDR3 DNA reads TGTGCCAGCAGCGCGACAGGACAGGGGGCCTACGAGCAGTACTTC. Translated: CASSATGQGAYEQYF.

Written as DNA, the CDR3 is TGTGCCAGCAGCTTAAGGATAAATTTCGGGGACTCCTACGAGCAGTACTTC. Amino acid sequence: CASSLRINFGDSYEQYF. The chain joins TRBV7-9 to TRBJ2-7, with D possibly being TRBD2 (5 bases). The V end lost 2 bases, the J end lost 0 bases, and 17 bases lay between the germline ends. This CDR3 is built from 17 residues. Germline V lookup: CDR1 SEHNR, CDR2 FQNEAQ (reference sequence).

The J gene is TRBJ2-1, the V gene TRBV7-7; D gene unclear. V was clipped by 0 bases and J by 6 bases, with 6 bases between them. This CDR3 comprises 13 residues. Germline V gene data show CDR1 as SSHAT and CDR2 as FNYEAQ (reference sequence). CDR3 nucleotides: TGTGCCAGCAGCTTAGCGCCGACCAATGAGCAGTTCTTC. As protein: CASSLAPTNEQFF.

V and J are TRBV20-1 and TRBJ2-3; 8 positions match TRBD2. Germline CDR1 is DFQATT and CDR2 is SNEGSKA (reference sequence). The V gene end was trimmed by 2 bases and the J gene end by 2 bases; junction bases not matched to a gene: 12. The CDR3 length is 17 residues. Written as DNA, the CDR3 is TGCAGTGCTAGACCCCACGGGAGGGACTTCGTCACAGATACGCAGTATTTT. It encodes CSARPHGRDFVTDTQYF.

This clonotype was observed once. This rearrangement joins TRBV11-1 to TRBJ2-7; D remains ambiguous. The germline V and J ends were trimmed by 1 base and 0 bases, with 22 bases remaining between them. Per the germline V gene, CDR1 is SGHAT and CDR2 is FQDESV (reference sequence). This CDR3 spans 19 amino acids. The CDR3 here is CASSLGYLGSEQSSYEQYF. The CDR3 DNA follows: TGTGCCAGCAGCTTAGGTTATCTCGGTAGTGAGCAGTCCTCCTACGAGCAGTACTTC.

The rearrangement links TRBV6-2 or TRBV6-3 to TRBJ2-2; TRBD1 or TRBD2 may be the D gene (5 bases each). V lost 0 bases to trimming and J lost 4 bases, with 15 bases between them. This CDR3 spans 17 amino acids. Germline CDR1 is MNHEY and CDR2 is SVGEGT. Written as DNA, the CDR3 is TGTGCCAGCAGTTACTCGTCCCGGTCGGGGACCACCGGGGAGCTGTTTTTT. This sequence encodes CASSYSSRSGTTGELFF.

This sequence joins TRBV11-2 and TRBJ2-3, with D tentatively TRBD1 (5 bases). The length of the CDR3 is 15 residues. The V end was cut by 4 bases, the J end by 3 bases, with 14 bases between. Germline CDR1 is SGHAT and CDR2 is FQNNGV. As DNA, the CDR3 is TGTGCCAGCAGCTCCTATAGGGGCGGAACAGATACGCAGTATTTT. This codes for CASSSYRGGTDTQYF.

This clonotype is a singleton in its sample. The rearrangement joins TRBV11-3 to TRBJ2-1, with D possibly TRBD2 on 7 matching bases. V lost 0 bases and J 7 bases, leaving 19 bases between the germline ends. Germline V gives CDR1 SGHNT, CDR2 YENEEA. The CDR3 has 17 residues. CDR3 DNA: TGTGCCAGCAGCTTAGATCCTATTGTGGGGGGGCTGAATGAGCAGTTCTTC. Translation gives CASSLDPIVGGLNEQFF.

The chain carries TRBV10-3 and TRBJ1-1; no reliable D call. V was clipped by 3 bases and J by 6 bases, with 5 bases between them. The CDR3 runs to 11 residues. CDR1 ENHRY and CDR2 SYGVKD come from the germline V gene. CDR3 coding DNA: TGTGCCATCAGTGACAGCGCTGAAGCTTTCTTT. The encoded protein is CAISDSAEAFF.

Only a few counts were recorded for this clonotype. The chain couples TRBV18 to TRBJ2-7; D possibly corresponds to TRBD2 (6 bases). CDR3 length: 15 residues. Germline lookup yields CDR1 KGHSH and CDR2 LQKENI. The ends were cut back, 0 bases at V and 5 bases at J, with 14 bases in the middle. The CDR3 spells CASSPPGGVDNEQYF. CDR3 nucleotide sequence: TGTGCCAGCTCACCACCGGGCGGGGTGGACAACGAGCAGTACTTC.

The chain uses TRBV20-1 and TRBJ2-1; D gene unclear. Germline CDR1 and CDR2: DFQATT and SNEGSKA (reference sequence). V lost 6 bases and J 8 bases, leaving 26 bases between the germline ends. The CDR3 has 16 amino acids. For the CDR3, the DNA is TGCAGTGCGGAAAATATATTAACTCCCCCTCTCGATGAGCAGTTCTTC. Its protein is CSAENILTPPLDEQFF.

The V and J genes are TRBV7-9 and TRBJ2-2, with D unclear. This CDR3 is 14 amino acids long. Looked up from germline, CDR1 is SEHNR and CDR2 is FQNEAQ (reference sequence). Trimming shortened V by 11 bases and J by 2 bases, and 15 bases separated the two germline ends. Here the CDR3 DNA reads TGTGCCGGGGAAAGAAGGCTTAACACCGGGGAGCTGTTTTTT. Its protein product is CAGERRLNTGELFF.

This clonotype was seen more than once but under ten times. This chain connects TRBV5-1 to TRBJ2-1; 11 nucleotides line up with TRBD1. The J segment lost 6 bases and the V segment lost 4 bases, leaving 9 bases of the junction unmatched. The length of the CDR3 is 16 residues. The germline CDR1 and CDR2 sequences are SGHRS and YFSETQ. The CDR3 sequence is CASSPRNGQGANEQFF. In DNA form, the CDR3 reads TGCGCCAGCAGCCCCCGGAATGGACAGGGGGCCAATGAGCAGTTCTTC.

The chain couples TRBV27 to TRBJ1-5; TRBD1 agrees at 8 bases. Trimming cost V 5 bases and J 6 bases; bases outside gene matches: 12. This CDR3 is built from 16 residues. Per the germline V gene, CDR1 is MNHEY and CDR2 is SMNVEV (reference sequence). CDR3 sequence: CASSPLHRGSGQPQHF. The CDR3 bases are TGTGCCAGCAGTCCCCTCCACAGGGGGAGCGGTCAGCCCCAGCATTTT.